This T cell receptor beta chain was recorded in a study of blood T cell repertoires in COVID-19. Across the study: COVID-19 samples, acute and convalescent, were from the United States, Italy and Spain. From T cells, B-cell-depleted T cells, or PBMCs came the material, which was cDNA or gDNA.

The authors' processing: From reference gene primer amplification, estimates of nucleated cell counts were derived. Profiled with immunoSEQ multiplex PCR; TCRdb holds only in-frame clones, not every one. D and trimming were read from the DNA, whereas the V and J calls and clone size are those reported in that table. There are approximately 230,000 clones in the sample; about four fifths occur only once, and roughly 10% lies in the top ten. The sample holds one count of this clone. CDR3 size: 14 residues. The V gene lost 6 bases and the J gene lost 5 bases, with 15 bases spanning the gap. Germline assignment: CDR1 SGHTS and CDR2 YDEGEE.

Sequenced material: peripheral blood. The chain recombines TRBV5-8 with TRBJ1-5, with D unresolved. The TCR comes from a man older than 75 with acute or convalescent COVID-19. The CDR3 reads CASKSQAIYQPQHF. The CDR3 nucleotides are TGTGCCAGCAAGTCACAAGCGATCTATCAGCCCCAGCATTTT. The complete variable domain, with remaining parts taken from reference TRBV5-8 and TRBJ1-5, reads EAGVTQSPTHLIKTRGQQATLRCSPISGHTSVYWYQQALGLGLQFLLWYDEGEERNRGNFPPRFSGRQFPNYSSELNVNALELEDSALYLCASKSQAIYQPQHFGDGTRLSIL.